This T cell receptor (beta chain) stems from a study of glioma-infiltrating T cells listed by TCRdb under 2016. Turning to the overall study: TCR alpha- and beta-chain repertoires were sequenced from glioma tissue, non-neoplastic brain tissue and matched peripheral blood mononuclear cells. Three low-grade glioma patients, several primary glioblastoma patients, and three non-glioma patients who contributed non-neoplastic brain tissue made up the paired cohort. Each tissue-infiltrating repertoire was compared with the same patient's peripheral blood repertoire to measure divergence between tissue and blood T-cell populations. On the study overall, not on this receptor specifically: Small numbers underpinned the group comparisons: 8 or 9 glioblastoma patients, three low-grade glioma patients and three non-neoplastic patients. VJ-independent divergence between tissue and blood was lower than expected in non-neoplastic patients but higher than expected in all gliomas, particularly low-grade gliomas. Very few CDR3 sequences were found to be shared between tissue and blood, and this scarcity was attributed to high CDR3 diversity and limited sampling.

The iRepertoire nested amplicon-rescue multiplex PCR (arm-PCR) platform was used to amplify TCR alpha and beta CDR3 regions from RNA. The input for one-step reverse transcription and amplification was about 95-450 ng of either tissue mRNA or PBMC total RNA. Following bead purification, Illumina adapters were added through a secondary multiplex PCR, and the libraries were then gel-purified between 200 and 400 bp. Demultiplexing relied on internal 6-nucleotide barcodes carried by the libraries. Sequencing of libraries was performed on an Illumina MiSeq with 2x220 or 2x250 nucleotide paired-end reads. Per the source publication's procedure: Paired reads were merged with FLASH 1.2.11 and aligned to the GRCh37 human genome with BWA-MEM before extracting TRA and TRB reads. For V and J assignment, an IMGT-derived reference of cassette sequences and CDR3 motifs that included pseudogenes was used. Three-frame translation of reads was performed, and productive CDR3s were defined as those with a C...FGXG motif and no stop codons. A clonotype was defined as a unique combination of a V-J cassette pair and a CDR3 amino acid sequence. Hamming distance filtering was applied to reads, with thresholds set by the sequence error rate of each sample in mapped regions. Through fastp at Q25 and MiXCR, TCRdb rebuilt clones from the public reads, retaining in-frame beta chains. Rows matching on CDR3 protein sequence are summarized as one entry with the most common DNA and genes. The V and J calls follow TCRdb's processing rather than the paper's. Recorded for this sample are about 200,000 distinct CDR3 sequences; about 32% of them occurred a single time. The ten largest make up around 21% of the sample.

The germline V gene yields LGHNA for CDR1 and YSLEER for CDR2. The CDR3 covers 17 residues, taking in both the cysteine and the phenylalanine. Left in the record is the CDR3 DNA by itself, 51 bases read in frame from the first base. A word on this clonotype: Its antigen is still unknown. The junction differs from germline at one of its ends, possibly a read error.

The sequence derives from a human donor with low-grade glioma or glioblastoma, undergoing nonglioma brain surgery, or in good health (not recorded which). In this chain, TRBV4-3 is recombined with TRBJ1-6; the D gene lacks a confident call. Sequencing was done on a sample of glioma tissue, nonneoplastic brain tissue, or PBMCs (not recorded which). At the DNA level, the sequence is TGCGCCAGCAGCCAAGTGAAAGGGCTGGGCTATAATTCATCCCTCCACTTT. The resulting protein is CASSQVKGLGYNSSLHF.